A single sample is the source of the 5 T cell receptor beta chains below, sequenced in a study of cytomegalovirus exposure and HLA in healthy donors. Primers: 60 Vbeta forward and 13 Jbeta reverse. Only in-frame clones appear in the TCRdb table, and some are missing; sequencing was by immunoSEQ multiplex PCR. The table records about 57,000 clones, roughly three quarters of them present only once. Sequenced input: PBMCs. Receptor source: a woman under 40 in good health and CMV-seronegative.

This clone was seen more than once but under ten times. This chain joins TRBV9 and TRBJ2-2; 9 bases match TRBD2. From germline, CDR1 is SGDLS and CDR2 YYNGEE. The CDR3 runs 15 residues. The trim removed 4 bases at V and 3 bases at J, leaving 4 bases unmatched. The CDR3 DNA reads TGTGCCAGCAGCCTCAGACTAGCGGACACCGGGGAGCTGTTTTTT. Protein product: CASSLRLADTGELFF.

The chain uses TRBV4-2 and TRBJ1-5; D is unclear. Trimming left V 0 bases short and J 2 bases short, with 5 bases between. In germline, CDR1 is LGHNA, CDR2 YNFKEQ. The CDR3 covers 14 residues. The CDR3 sequence: CASSQDQGNQPQHF. In DNA form, the CDR3 reads TGTGCCAGCAGCCAAGATCAGGGCAATCAGCCCCAGCATTTT.

J is TRBJ1-5 and V is TRBV4-2, with D unclear. V was pared by 0 bases and J by 6 bases, with 18 bases between. This CDR3 has 17 residues. CDR1 LGHNA and CDR2 YNFKEQ come from the germline V gene. The CDR3 protein is CASSQERGRSAGQPQHF. CDR3 DNA: TGTGCCAGCAGCCAAGAACGAGGGCGCAGTGCGGGTCAGCCCCAGCATTTT.

Details on this clone: Compared with germline, one end of the junction differs, possibly owing to a read error. V and J are TRBV18 and TRBJ1-2; TRBD1 matches at 8 bases. CDR1 is KGHSH and CDR2 is LQKENI in the germline V gene. The CDR3 is made up of 21 amino acids. The CDR3 DNA follows: TGTGCCAGCTCTCCACGCCAGACCCCCGGGACAGGTCTACAAGCTAACTATGGCTACACCTTC. Translating it yields CASSPRQTPGTGLQANYGYTF.

The chain has TRBV2 and TRBJ2-2; TRBD2 aligns across 13 bases. The V segment lost 4 bases and the J segment 6 bases; nucleotides outside the gene matches: 5. Germline assignment: CDR1 SNHLY and CDR2 FYNNEI. CDR3 length: 16 amino acids. This CDR3 reads CASSAGLAGAAGELFF. The CDR3 DNA sequence: TGTGCCAGCAGTGCAGGACTAGCGGGAGCGGCCGGGGAGCTGTTTTTT.